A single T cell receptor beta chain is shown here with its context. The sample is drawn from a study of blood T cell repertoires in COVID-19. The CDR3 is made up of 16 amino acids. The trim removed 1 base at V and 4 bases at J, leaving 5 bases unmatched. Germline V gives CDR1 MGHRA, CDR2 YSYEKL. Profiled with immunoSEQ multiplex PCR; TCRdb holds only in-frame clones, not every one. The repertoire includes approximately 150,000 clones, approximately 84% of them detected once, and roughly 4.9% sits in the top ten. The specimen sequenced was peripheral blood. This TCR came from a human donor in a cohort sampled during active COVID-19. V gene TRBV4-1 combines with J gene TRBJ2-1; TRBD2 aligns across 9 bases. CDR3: CASSQVAGGNYNEQFF. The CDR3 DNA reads TGCGCCAGCAGCCAAGTGGCGGGAGGGAATTACAATGAGCAGTTCTTC.